The 10 T cell receptor beta chains below all came from one sample that was sequenced in a study of identical twins (dated by TCRdb to the mid-2010s). Preparation of the library involved 5' RACE. Sequenced using an Illumina HiSeq 2000. TCRdb trimmed the raw reads at Q25, called clones with MiXCR and kept productive beta chains. Every distinct CDR3 protein forms one entry, paired with its most common genes and DNA. In this sample the table shows approximately 250,000 distinct CDR3 sequences, over 5.5% of which occur a single time. Together, the top ten hold roughly 14% of the sample. This same sample was also part of a study on T cells expressing NK-cell markers.

The specimen was CD8+ T cells sorted from blood. These receptor sequences come from a woman aged 18-30 years in good health.

This clonotype came up a few times. V is TRBV12-3 or TRBV12-4 and J is TRBJ2-7, with D perhaps TRBD2 (5 bases). The CDR3 is made up of 15 amino acids. V shed 3 bases and J shed 9 bases, with 21 bases lying between them. The CDR3, as DNA: TGTGCCAGCAGTTTTGGCCTAGAGGGTTTATTGGGGCAGTACTTC. As protein: CASSFGLEGLLGQYF.

This clonotype was recorded many times. The rearrangement joins TRBV20-1 to TRBJ2-1; D call uncertain. V dropped 3 bases and J dropped 5 bases, with 14 bases sitting between them. The CDR3 has 14 residues. CDR1 DFQATT and CDR2 SNEGSKA come from the germline V gene (reference sequence). The CDR3 region is CSASGVRPDNEQFF. Written as DNA, the CDR3 is TGCAGTGCTAGCGGAGTGAGGCCTGACAATGAGCAGTTCTTC.

This chain joins TRBV4-1 and TRBJ2-1, with no clear D. Between the trimmed V and J ends, which lost 2 bases and 2 bases, there was a span of 10 bases. CDR1 and CDR2 from the germline V gene are MGHRA and YSYEKL. This CDR3 has 15 residues. CDR3 residues: CASSQIVDPYNEQFF. The CDR3 region has the DNA TGCGCCAGCAGCCAAATAGTAGATCCCTACAATGAGCAGTTCTTC.

V usage is TRBV9 and J usage is TRBJ2-7; 10 bases align to TRBD1. The germline gives CDR1 SGDLS, CDR2 YYNGEE. CDR3 length equals 15 residues. V gave up 5 bases and J gave up 3 bases; unmatched junction bases: 8. The CDR3 protein is CASSPLGTGDYEQYF. DNA of the CDR3: TGTGCCAGCAGTCCCCTAGGGACAGGGGACTACGAGCAGTACTTC.

J is TRBJ1-1 and V is TRBV5-5; D not resolved. Per the germline V gene, CDR1 is SGHKS and CDR2 is YYEKEE (reference sequence). The CDR3 has 13 residues. V was cut by 8 bases and J by 4 bases, with 15 bases left in between. The chain's CDR3 is CARGPGVSTEAFF. For the CDR3, the DNA is TGTGCCAGGGGCCCCGGGGTTAGCACTGAAGCTTTCTTT.

The chain recombines TRBV20-1 with TRBJ2-2; TRBD2 agrees at 11 bases. This CDR3 comprises 15 residues. With V trimmed by 5 bases and J by 0 bases, 2 bases remained unmatched. CDR1 and CDR2 from the germline V gene are DFQATT and SNEGSKA (reference sequence). The CDR3 protein is CSASLAGANTGELFF. The CDR3 coding sequence is TGCAGTGCTTCACTAGCGGGGGCGAACACCGGGGAGCTGTTTTTT.

This clonotype has a handful of counts. This chain links TRBV25-1 with TRBJ1-2, with a weak D call TRBD1 (5 bases). Trimming took off 3 bases at V and 8 bases at J, with 19 bases between the two ends. The CDR3 spans 15 residues. Per the germline V gene, CDR1 is MGHDK and CDR2 is SYGVNS. CDR3: CASSDGAGTGRGYTF. The DNA of the CDR3 is TGTGCCAGCAGTGACGGAGCCGGGACTGGAAGGGGCTACACCTTC.

This clonotype was observed a few times. CDR3 bases: TGCGCCAGCAGCTTCAGATACCGGTATATTAACTATGGCTACACCTTC. This encodes CASSFRYRYINYGYTF. The V call is TRBV5-1, the J call TRBJ1-2; D not resolved. V gave up 2 bases and J gave up 1 base, with 15 bases separating them. CDR1 is SGHRS, CDR2 YFSETQ, per germline. This CDR3 contains 16 residues.

This clonotype was observed a handful of times. The V gene is TRBV20-1, the J gene TRBJ2-2, with D possibly being TRBD2 (6 bases). Trimming took 5 bases from V and 4 from J, leaving 14 bases between them. The CDR3 has 14 amino acids. CDR1 is DFQATT and CDR2 is SNEGSKA in the germline V gene (reference sequence). CDR3 amino acids: CSARRDFGTGELFF. The CDR3 nucleotides are TGCAGTGCTCGCCGGGACTTCGGCACCGGGGAGCTGTTTTTT.

This clonotype was seen a few times. V gene TRBV3-1 combines with J gene TRBJ1-2, with 9 bases fitting TRBD1. Germline values: CDR1 LGHDT, CDR2 YNNKEL (reference sequence). V lost 6 bases, J lost 4 bases, and 9 bases stayed unmatched. The CDR3 is made up of 15 amino acids. CDR3 bases: TGTGCCAGCAGTTTTGGACAGGGGTCGGGCTATGGCTACACCTTC. Its translation is CASSFGQGSGYGYTF.